Following are 6 T cell receptor beta chains from one sample sequenced in a study of early T cells in non-severe SARS-CoV-2 infection. TCRdb re-called the 5' RACE reads with MiXCR, one entry per CDR3 protein. The repertoire holds over 45,000 distinct CDR3 sequences, with 5.5% to 6.5% as singletons. The specimen sequenced was whole blood. The origin of the receptors is an adult who was a healthcare worker with PCR-confirmed SARS-CoV-2 infection or an uninfected control (not recorded which).

In its sample, this clonotype was seen many times. V and J are TRBV19 and TRBJ2-1, with D tentatively TRBD1 or TRBD2 (5 bases each). V lost 10 bases, J lost 10 bases, and 11 bases lay in between. Germline CDR1 is LNHDA and CDR2 is SQIVND (reference sequence). This CDR3 contains 10 residues. In DNA, the CDR3 is TGTGCCACTGGGTGGGGGGAGCAGTTCTTC. It specifies CATGWGEQFF.

This clonotype has at least ten counts. CDR3 coding DNA: TGTGCCAGCAGACTTAGCGGGGGACCATCCGGTGATACGCAGTATTTT. It is translated as CASRLSGGPSGDTQYF. This rearrangement joins TRBV11-2 to TRBJ2-3; 9 nucleotides agree with TRBD2. The CDR3 covers 16 residues. V lost 6 bases and J lost 6; bases outside the gene matches: 13. Germline CDR1 SGHAT, CDR2 FQNNGV.

In regard to this clonotype: A much larger clone differs by one base, so this may be a read error. The chain uses TRBV3-1 and TRBJ2-7; TRBD1 matches 8 bases. The CDR3 runs 15 residues. The germline V gene has CDR1 LGHDT and CDR2 YNNKEL (reference sequence). The junction had 5 bases not matched to a gene; V was cut back by 2 bases and J by 2 bases. CDR3 protein: CASSQPDRAPYEQYF. CDR3 nucleotide sequence: TGTGCCAGCAGCCAACCGGACAGGGCGCCCTACGAGCAGTACTTC.

Many counts were recorded for this clonotype. V is TRBV19 and J is TRBJ2-1; possibly TRBD1 for D (5 bases). Germline V lookup: CDR1 LNHDA, CDR2 SQIVND (reference sequence). V was pared by 5 bases and J by 1 base, with 9 bases between. The CDR3 is made up of 14 amino acids. CDR3 region: CASSATASYNEQFF. CDR3 nucleotides: TGTGCCAGTAGTGCGACAGCTTCCTACAATGAGCAGTTCTTC.

Many counts were recorded for this clonotype. The chain recombines TRBV5-4 with TRBJ2-1; D perhaps matches TRBD2 (5 bases). Trimming removed 5 bases at V and 3 bases at J, with 12 bases between. The CDR3 runs to 14 residues. Looked up from germline, CDR1 is SGHNT and CDR2 is YYREEE (reference sequence). The DNA of the CDR3 is TGTGCCAGCAGTCGGCCCGAGGGCTACAATGAGCAGTTCTTC. It is translated as CASSRPEGYNEQFF.

The table lists this clonotype with many counts. This rearrangement joins TRBV6-1 to TRBJ1-6; 9 nucleotides line up with TRBD1. V shed 11 bases and J 7 bases; nucleotides not matched to a gene: 9. This CDR3 contains 14 residues. The V gene's germline CDR1 is MNHNS and CDR2 SASEGT. The CDR3 loop is CASDRGSGNSPLHF. CDR3 bases: TGTGCCTCGGACAGGGGAAGTGGGAATTCACCCCTCCACTTT.